This is a list of T cell receptor beta chains from one sample in a study of T cell changes during pregnancy in multiple sclerosis. Only in-frame clones appear in the TCRdb table, and some are missing; sequencing was by immunoSEQ multiplex PCR. The repertoire holds some 99,000 clones, with 90% to 95% as singletons. The sample consisted of peripheral blood, taken after pregnancy. The source of these receptors is a female donor with multiple sclerosis, enrolled in a pregnancy study. Both conserved end residues are trimmed from each CDR3. Fields, in order: V gene, clone size, J gene, CDR3 protein. Clone size is stated in some rows and not others, as once, few, many or a class when expanded.

TRBV7-8	NA	TRBJ2-7	ASSLGGLAKRMSPYEQY
TRBV11-2	NA	TRBJ2-1	ASSPGTGRVGEQF
TRBV4-1	NA	TRBJ2-7	ASSQAFAVFEQY
TRBV19	NA	TRBJ1-2	ASTPDTGRYT
TRBV19	NA	TRBJ2-7	ASSSGLGQY
TRBV11-2	NA	TRBJ2-1	ASSLLLAGEQF
TRBV29-1	NA	TRBJ1-1	SVESGLNTEAF
TRBV7-2	NA	TRBJ1-1	ASSGGRLNTEAF
TRBV5-5	NA	TRBJ1-5	ASSGAGTEINQPQH
TRBV11-2	NA	TRBJ2-7	ASSLVRTGLPYEQY
TRBV5-1	NA	TRBJ2-7	ASSLRAGQPYEQY
TRBV6-1	NA	TRBJ2-7	ASSGATSGKGYEQY
TRBV6-5	NA	TRBJ1-2	ASSYSWGTGLYGYT
TRBV25-1	once	TRBJ1-2	ASIPWGTGFNYGYT
TRBV6-1	NA	TRBJ1-1	ASHVGQNTEAF
TRBV7-9	NA	TRBJ1-1	ASSLDRGVEAF
TRBV29-1	NA	TRBJ2-7	SVGTSGPYEQY
TRBV19	NA	TRBJ1-2	ASSIRGTAVNYGYT
TRBV19	NA	TRBJ2-7	ASSTRTSGNYEQY
TRBV6-6	NA	TRBJ2-1	ASSLTSGYNEQF
TRBV5-6	NA	TRBJ1-1	ASSQTGMNTEAF
TRBV4-1	NA	TRBJ2-7	ASSHPGQRNNEQY
TRBV19	NA	TRBJ2-3	ASSLDRVATDTQY
TRBV27	NA	TRBJ2-2	ASRDRARTGELF
TRBV6-5	once	TRBJ2-7	ASSWEGGDEQY
TRBV19	once	TRBJ1-3	ASSSYRDSGNTIY
TRBV21-1	NA	TRBJ2-2	ASSRDRADTGELF
TRBV5-1	NA	TRBJ2-1	ASSWTSGSTNEQF
TRBV30	NA	TRBJ1-2	AWSLTGGAAWYGYT
TRBV7-9	NA	TRBJ1-1	ASSLEARVNTEAF
TRBV15	NA	TRBJ1-3	ATSRDPGGGNTIY
TRBV27	NA	TRBJ1-2	ASSLSGAYYGYT
TRBV30	once	TRBJ2-7	AWTRGGYEQY
TRBV4-1	NA	TRBJ2-4	ASSQQGQGLAKNIQY
TRBV6-1	NA	TRBJ2-7	ASRGQYEQY
TRBV13	NA	TRBJ1-4	ASSPGQGATTNEKLF
TRBV21-1	NA	TRBJ2-4	ASSKSWALAKNIQY
TRBV29-1	few	TRBJ2-1	SVAPGNDEQF
TRBV19	NA	TRBJ2-1	ASSTSGTEQF
TRBV5-1	NA	TRBJ2-7	ASSPSGLAGGPYEQY
TRBV19	NA	TRBJ2-3	ASSIPLGLAGTDTQY
TRBV19	few	TRBJ1-1	ASKPPAIRGAF
TRBV7-8	NA	TRBJ2-7	ASSLLGTSGTYYEQY
TRBV15	few	TRBJ2-1	ATSRDWSNSYNEQF
TRBV9	NA	TRBJ2-2	ASSVELGELF
TRBV5-5	NA	TRBJ2-5	ASSFWDRVETQY
TRBV7-9	NA	TRBJ2-2	ASSPPTANTGELF
TRBV13	NA	TRBJ1-2	ASSFWGRGPYGYT
TRBV10-1	NA	TRBJ2-5	ASPRLAGDLGETQY
TRBV10-2	few	TRBJ1-1	ASSDRGVTEAF
TRBV7-2	NA	TRBJ1-5	ASSLDRGGNQPQH
TRBV19	NA	TRBJ2-3	ASSKRQGRNTQY
TRBV10-3	NA	TRBJ1-2	AIRGGQGEGYT
TRBV4-1	NA	TRBJ2-7	ASSQGDRGRRSYEQY